Below are 18 T cell receptor beta chains sequenced from a single sample in a study of identifying expanded T cells in peripheral blood. Profiled with immunoSEQ multiplex PCR; TCRdb holds only in-frame clones, not every one. The sample has some 77,000 clones, more than 75% seen once; the top ten hold under 20%. The sequenced material came from blood. All receptors come from a person aged 18-70 years in good health.

This sequence joins TRBV2 and TRBJ1-2; 8 bases are a match to TRBD1. Germline values: CDR1 SNHLY, CDR2 FYNNEI. The CDR3 has 16 amino acids. J was trimmed by 4 bases and V by 5 bases; bases with no gene match: 12. The CDR3 loop is CASSPRAGGGSYGYTF. CDR3 nucleotide sequence: TGTGCCAGCAGTCCCCGGGCAGGGGGCGGCTCCTATGGCTACACCTTC.

This sequence joins TRBV7-9 and TRBJ2-1; 11 bases fit TRBD1. V was pared by 5 bases and J by 16 bases, with 13 bases of the junction left unmatched. CDR3 size: 14 residues. Germline assignment: CDR1 SEHNR and CDR2 FQNEAQ (reference sequence). CDR3 nucleotides: TGTGCCAGCAGCCCAAGCGCGACGGGACAGGGGGTATTCTTC. Protein sequence: CASSPSATGQGVFF.

This clone was seen a handful of times. Additional DNA sequences in this sample encode the identical CDR3. This CDR3 reads CASSYGGLGNSPLHF. The CDR3 DNA reads TGTGCCAGCAGTTACGGAGGCCTTGGTAATTCACCCCTCCACTTT. The chain joins TRBV6-5 to TRBJ1-6; no reliable D call. This CDR3 has 15 amino acids. Trimming removed 2 bases from V and 6 bases from J, with 11 bases in between. Germline values: CDR1 MNHEY, CDR2 SVGAGI.

The rearrangement uses TRBV6-5 and TRBJ2-2; D is unresolved. Per germline, CDR1 MNHEY and CDR2 SVGAGI. The germline V and J ends were trimmed by 1 base and 6 bases, with 6 bases remaining between them. The CDR3 totals 13 residues. As DNA, the CDR3 is TGTGCCAGCAGTTACTTTGCACCCGGGGAGCTGTTTTTT. Its translation: CASSYFAPGELFF.

The rearrangement uses TRBV7-2 and TRBJ2-1; TRBD1 matches 7 bases. Germline-derived CDR1 and CDR2 are SGHTA and FQGNSA. The CDR3 length is 15 residues. Trimming at V came to 3 bases and at J to 2 bases, leaving 4 bases not matched to a gene. DNA for the CDR3: TGTGCCAGCAGCTTGGCCGGACAGGCCTACAATGAGCAGTTCTTC. Its translation is CASSLAGQAYNEQFF.

The chain uses TRBV11-3 and TRBJ1-1; 9 bases agree with TRBD1. From germline, CDR1 is SGHNT and CDR2 YENEEA. This CDR3 spans 18 amino acids. V lost 7 bases, J lost 1 base, and 16 bases stayed unmatched. CDR3 sequence: CASNDTTRTGVGNTEAFF. The DNA of the CDR3 is TGTGCCAGCAACGACACGACGAGGACAGGGGTGGGGAACACTGAAGCTTTCTTT.

This chain joins TRBV28 and TRBJ1-4, with 9 bases aligning to TRBD1. V dropped 8 bases and J dropped 7; count of bases not matched to a gene: 8. The CDR3 has 14 amino acids. Germline V gene data show CDR1 as MDHEN and CDR2 as SYDVKM. The CDR3 reads CASGGSGQGEKLFF. The CDR3 nucleotides read TGTGCCAGCGGGGGTTCGGGACAGGGTGAAAAACTGTTTTTT.

This rearrangement joins TRBV5-1 to TRBJ1-2; 7 bases map to TRBD1. Germline CDR1 is SGHRS and CDR2 is YFSETQ. V dropped 0 bases and J dropped 0; count of bases not matched to a gene: 5. The CDR3 length is 16 residues. The CDR3 DNA reads TGCGCCAGCAGCTTGGCAGCGACAGGGTCTAACTATGGCTACACCTTC. Translated, it gives CASSLAATGSNYGYTF.

V and J are TRBV10-3 and TRBJ2-7, with TRBD2 identical over 9 bases. Germline CDR1 reads ENHRY; CDR2 reads SYGVKD. V lost 8 bases and J lost 2; bases outside the gene matches: 4. The CDR3 extends over 13 amino acids. The CDR3 sequence is CAILAGSTYEQYF. The CDR3, as DNA: TGTGCCATCCTAGCGGGGTCAACCTACGAGCAGTACTTC.

The DNA for the CDR3 is TGTGCCACCTCAAAGGGGTCAAGCTCCTACAATGAGCAGTTCTTC. Residues: CATSKGSSSYNEQFF. The chain couples TRBV19 to TRBJ2-1; TRBD1 might be the D (5 bases). Germline CDR1 is LNHDA and CDR2 is SQIVND (reference sequence). This CDR3 is built from 15 residues. V was shortened by 10 bases and J by 0 bases, with 16 bases between the two germline ends.

The chain links TRBV7-2 to TRBJ1-5; D remains unclear. In germline, CDR1 is SGHTA, CDR2 FQGNSA. V lost 0 bases and J lost 9, with 9 bases in between. The CDR3 totals 13 residues. CDR3 amino acids: CASSLAGPAPQHF. The CDR3 DNA follows: TGTGCCAGCAGCTTAGCCGGGCCCGCGCCCCAGCATTTT.

The genes are TRBV29-1 and TRBJ1-1, with D hard to call. CDR3 length: 15 residues. V dropped 4 bases and J dropped 3 bases, with 18 bases sitting between them. Germline assignment: CDR1 SQVTM and CDR2 ANQGSEA. The CDR3 protein is CSVAYRDRNHTEAFF. As DNA, the CDR3 is TGCAGCGTTGCTTACCGTGATCGGAACCACACTGAAGCTTTCTTT.

This clone came up a few times. The chain carries TRBV10-3 and TRBJ2-7; a possible D gene is TRBD2 (5 bases). Trimming removed 2 bases from V and 3 bases from J, with 11 bases in between. CDR1 and CDR2 (germline): ENHRY, SYGVKD. This CDR3 has 14 residues. The CDR3 DNA reads TGTGCCATCAGTGAGGGCGGGTGGGACTACGAGCAGTACTTC. It encodes CAISEGGWDYEQYF.

Worth noting for this clone: Other DNA sequences from this sample encode an identical CDR3 as well. The V call is TRBV6-5, the J call TRBJ2-3, with a possible D match to TRBD1 (5 bases). The CDR3 is made up of 14 amino acids. Germline CDR1 is MNHEY and CDR2 is SVGAGI. Trimming took 3 bases from V and 3 from J, leaving 10 bases between them. Here the CDR3 reads CASSYGQGTDTQYF. The DNA of the CDR3 is TGTGCCAGCAGTTATGGGCAGGGAACAGATACGCAGTATTTT.

The rearrangement uses TRBV10-3 and TRBJ1-1, with a possible D match to TRBD1 (5 bases). The CDR3 loop spans 16 amino acids. Germline CDR1 ENHRY, CDR2 SYGVKD. The ends were cut back, 0 bases at V and 5 bases at J, with 16 bases in the middle. CDR3 nucleotide sequence: TGTGCCATCAGTGAGTCCCCGGGACCCCGGGGGACTGAAGCTTTCTTT. Translation: CAISESPGPRGTEAFF.

The CDR3 bases are TGTGCCAGCAAAGAGACTACCAATTTACGGGATACGCAGTATTTT. Protein: CASKETTNLRDTQYF. This sequence joins TRBV5-8 and TRBJ2-3; maybe TRBD2 (5 bases). The germline V and J ends were trimmed by 6 bases and 6 bases, with 20 bases remaining between them. The germline gives CDR1 SGHTS, CDR2 YDEGEE. The CDR3 has 15 amino acids.

V gene TRBV29-1 combines with J gene TRBJ2-2, with D hard to call. The V and J ends lost 2 bases and 13 bases respectively, with 8 bases between them. This CDR3 spans 10 amino acids. Germline V lookup: CDR1 SQVTM, CDR2 ANQGSEA. For the CDR3, the DNA is TGCAGCGTTGAACGGTCGGGGCTGTTTTTT. Translated: CSVERSGLFF.

The CDR3, as DNA: TGTGCCAGCAGTGAATCGTCTTATGGCTACACCTTC. It yields the protein CASSESSYGYTF. This chain connects TRBV2 to TRBJ1-2; no reliable D call. Trimming shortened V by 2 bases and J by 5 bases, and 6 bases separated the two germline ends. There are 12 residues in the CDR3. Germline-derived CDR1 and CDR2 are SNHLY and FYNNEI.